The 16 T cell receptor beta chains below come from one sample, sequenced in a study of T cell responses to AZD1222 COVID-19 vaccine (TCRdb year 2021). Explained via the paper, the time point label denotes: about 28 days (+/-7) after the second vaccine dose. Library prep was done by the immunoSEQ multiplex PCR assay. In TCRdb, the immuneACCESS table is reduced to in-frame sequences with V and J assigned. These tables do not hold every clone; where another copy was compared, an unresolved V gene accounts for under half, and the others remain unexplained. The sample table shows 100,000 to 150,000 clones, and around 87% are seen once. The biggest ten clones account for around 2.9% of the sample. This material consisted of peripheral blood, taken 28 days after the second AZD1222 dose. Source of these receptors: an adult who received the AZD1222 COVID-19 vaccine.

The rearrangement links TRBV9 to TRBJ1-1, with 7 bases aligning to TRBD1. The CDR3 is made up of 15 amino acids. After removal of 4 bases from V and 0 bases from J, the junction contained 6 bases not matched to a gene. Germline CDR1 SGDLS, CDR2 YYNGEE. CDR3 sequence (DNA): TGTGCCAGCAGCCGGGACAGTCAAATGAACACTGAAGCTTTCTTT. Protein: CASSRDSQMNTEAFF.

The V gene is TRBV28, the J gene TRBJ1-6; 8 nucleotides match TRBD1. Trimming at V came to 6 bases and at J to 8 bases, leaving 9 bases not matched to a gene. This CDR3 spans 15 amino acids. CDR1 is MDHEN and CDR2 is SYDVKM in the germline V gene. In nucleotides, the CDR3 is TGTGCCAGCAGGACAGGGGCGGGGGAATATTCACCCCTCCACTTT. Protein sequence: CASRTGAGEYSPLHF.

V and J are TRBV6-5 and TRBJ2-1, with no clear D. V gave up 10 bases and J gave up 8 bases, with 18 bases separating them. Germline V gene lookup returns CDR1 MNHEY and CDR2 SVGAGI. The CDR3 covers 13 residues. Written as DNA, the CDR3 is TGTGCCACCCAGCGTAACTCCTTCGATGAGCAGTTCTTC. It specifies CATQRNSFDEQFF.

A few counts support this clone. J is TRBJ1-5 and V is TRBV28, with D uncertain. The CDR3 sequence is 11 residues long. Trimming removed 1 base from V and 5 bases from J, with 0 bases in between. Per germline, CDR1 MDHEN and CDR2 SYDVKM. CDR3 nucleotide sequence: TGTGCCAGCAGTTTATATCAGCCCCAGCATTTT. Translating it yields CASSLYQPQHF.

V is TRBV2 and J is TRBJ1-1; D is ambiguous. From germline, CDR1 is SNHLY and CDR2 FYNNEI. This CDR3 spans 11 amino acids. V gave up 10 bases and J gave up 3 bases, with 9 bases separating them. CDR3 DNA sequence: TGTGCCACCCGGAGGGACACTGAAGCTTTCTTT. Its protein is CATRRDTEAFF. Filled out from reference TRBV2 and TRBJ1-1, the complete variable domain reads EPEVTQTPSHQVTQMGQEVILRCVPISNHLYFYWYRQILGQKVEFLVSFYNNEISEKSEIFDDQFSVERPDGSNFTLKIRSTKLEDSAMYFCATRRDTEAFFGQGTRLTVV.

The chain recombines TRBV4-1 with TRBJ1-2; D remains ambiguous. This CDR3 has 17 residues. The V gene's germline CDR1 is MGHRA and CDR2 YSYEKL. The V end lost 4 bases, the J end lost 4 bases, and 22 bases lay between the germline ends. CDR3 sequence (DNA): TGCGCCAGCAGCCTTGAAATTGCCGGAGGGCAGATCTATGGCTACACCTTC. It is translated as CASSLEIAGGQIYGYTF.

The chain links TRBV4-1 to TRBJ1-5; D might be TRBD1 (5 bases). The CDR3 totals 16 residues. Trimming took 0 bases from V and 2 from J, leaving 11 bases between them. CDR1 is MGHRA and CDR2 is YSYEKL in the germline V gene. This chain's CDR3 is CASSQDGGGGNQPQHF. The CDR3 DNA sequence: TGCGCCAGCAGCCAAGATGGGGGGGGTGGCAATCAGCCCCAGCATTTT.

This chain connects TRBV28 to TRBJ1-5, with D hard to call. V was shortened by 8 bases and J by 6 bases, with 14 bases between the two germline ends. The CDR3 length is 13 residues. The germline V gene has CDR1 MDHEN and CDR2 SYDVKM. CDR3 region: CASFGETPQPQHF. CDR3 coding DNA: TGTGCCAGCTTCGGGGAGACACCTCAGCCCCAGCATTTT.

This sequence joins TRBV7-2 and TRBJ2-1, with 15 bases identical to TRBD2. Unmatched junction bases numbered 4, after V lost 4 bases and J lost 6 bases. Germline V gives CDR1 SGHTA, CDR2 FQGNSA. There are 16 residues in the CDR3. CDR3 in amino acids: CASSSSGLAGGNEQFF. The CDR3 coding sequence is TGTGCCAGCAGCTCCTCGGGACTAGCGGGGGGCAATGAGCAGTTCTTC.

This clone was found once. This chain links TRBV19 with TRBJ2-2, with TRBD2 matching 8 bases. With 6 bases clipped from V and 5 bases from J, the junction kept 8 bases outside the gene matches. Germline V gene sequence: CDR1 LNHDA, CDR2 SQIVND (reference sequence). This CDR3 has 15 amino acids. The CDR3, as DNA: TGTGCCAGTAGACCTGCCGGGGGGGGTACCGGGGAGCTGTTTTTT. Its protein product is CASRPAGGGTGELFF.

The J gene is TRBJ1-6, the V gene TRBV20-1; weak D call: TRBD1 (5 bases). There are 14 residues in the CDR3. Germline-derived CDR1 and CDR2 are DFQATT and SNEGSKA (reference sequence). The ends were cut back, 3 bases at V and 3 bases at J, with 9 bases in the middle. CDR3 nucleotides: TGCAGTGCTAGTGGTCAGGGCTATAATTCACCCCTCCACTTT. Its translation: CSASGQGYNSPLHF.

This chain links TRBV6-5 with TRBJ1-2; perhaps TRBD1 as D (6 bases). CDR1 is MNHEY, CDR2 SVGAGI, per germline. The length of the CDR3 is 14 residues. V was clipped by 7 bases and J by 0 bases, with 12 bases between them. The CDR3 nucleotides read TGTGCCAGCACCCCTGACAGGTCTAACTATGGCTACACCTTC. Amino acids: CASTPDRSNYGYTF.

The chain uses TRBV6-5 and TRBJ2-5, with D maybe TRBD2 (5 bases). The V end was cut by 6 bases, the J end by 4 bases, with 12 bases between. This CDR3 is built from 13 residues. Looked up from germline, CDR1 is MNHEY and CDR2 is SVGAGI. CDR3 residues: CASSTRAGETQYF. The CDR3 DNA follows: TGTGCCAGCAGCACTCGGGCGGGAGAGACCCAGTACTTC.

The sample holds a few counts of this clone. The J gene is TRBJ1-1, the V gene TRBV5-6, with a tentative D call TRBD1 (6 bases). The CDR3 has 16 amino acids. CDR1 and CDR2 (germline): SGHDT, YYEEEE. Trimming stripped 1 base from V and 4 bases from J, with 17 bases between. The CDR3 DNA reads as TGTGCCAGCAGCTTGAATCTGGGACAAGTTTTCACTGAAGCTTTCTTT. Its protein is CASSLNLGQVFTEAFF.

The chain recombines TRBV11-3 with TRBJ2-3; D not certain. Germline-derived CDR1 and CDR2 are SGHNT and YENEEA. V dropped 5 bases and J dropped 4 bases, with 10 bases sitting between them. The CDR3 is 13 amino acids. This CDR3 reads CASSNWVADTQYF. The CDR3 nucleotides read TGTGCCAGCAGCAACTGGGTGGCAGATACGCAGTATTTT.

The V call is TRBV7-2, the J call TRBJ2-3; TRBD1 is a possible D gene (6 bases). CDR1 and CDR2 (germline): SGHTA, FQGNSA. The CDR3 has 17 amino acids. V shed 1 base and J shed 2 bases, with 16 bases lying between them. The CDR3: CASSLERGRDTTDTQYF. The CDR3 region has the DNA TGTGCCAGCAGCTTAGAACGGGGCAGGGACACCACAGATACGCAGTATTTT.